This TCR beta chain derives from a study of technical replicates of blood from a few donors. The ends were cut back, 7 bases at V and 10 bases at J, with 12 bases in the middle. The CDR3 sequence is 11 residues long. Germline lookup yields CDR1 SGHNT and CDR2 YYREEE (reference sequence). Here immunoSEQ multiplex PCR was the method, and the copy in TCRdb shows in-frame clones only, minus some. Altogether around 60,000 clones are present, more than 85% being singletons, with the ten largest covering 4.3%. V usage is TRBV5-4 and J usage is TRBJ2-1; D is perhaps TRBD2 (7 bases). This clonotype originated in a human donor in good health. Some clones in this sample may be carry-over from other donors' samples. Sequencing used PBMCs. CDR3 DNA sequence: TGTGCCAGCTCGCGGGGGCTCGAGCAGTTCTTC. Its protein product is CASSRGLEQFF.